This T cell receptor (beta chain) was sequenced in a study of blood T cell repertoires in COVID-19. Whole-study context: Sources were T cells, B-cell-depleted T cells, or PBMCs; the material itself was cDNA or gDNA.

Sequencing was performed with immunoSEQ multiplex PCR; in TCRdb, only in-frame clones are kept and a portion is missing. The sample lists 150,000 to 200,000 clones; more than 70% were seen once. The V end lost 3 bases, the J end lost 4 bases, and 17 bases lay between the germline ends. Germline lookup yields CDR1 SGDLS and CDR2 YYNGEE. The CDR3 consists of 16 residues. A single count supports this clone. The sample taken for sequencing was peripheral blood. The clonotype originates from a human donor in a cohort sampled during active COVID-19. The chain links TRBV9 to TRBJ2-1; weak D call: TRBD2 (7 bases). For the CDR3, the DNA is TGTGCCAGCAGCGCTACGCCACAGGGAGGGTACAATGAGCAGTTCTTC. It is translated as CASSATPQGGYNEQFF.